One T cell receptor beta chain is described in this entry. There is no known antigen for this receptor. Base qualities are missing; no much larger clone stands one base away. The V end loses 7 bases and the J end loses 1 base, and a stretch of 14 bases separates them. From the germline V gene, CDR1 is MNHNS and CDR2 is SASEGT. The CDR3 starts with the cysteine, ends with the phenylalanine, and has 15 residues. Only the CDR3 DNA stays, 45 bases, in frame from base 1. This record belongs to a study of technical replicates of blood from several donors (dated by TCRdb to the late 2010s). Library preparation employed the immunoSEQ multiplex PCR assay. Here the immuneACCESS table is served through TCRdb, limited to in-frame sequences with V and J called. Missing clones are a known gap in these copies; in checked studies unresolved V genes cover under half, and the rest lacks a known reason. This sample comprises about 88,000 clones, less than 95% of them detected only once. The leading ten clones occupy roughly 0.26% of the sample.

Rearrangement joined TRBV6-1 to TRBJ2-1, with the D gene uncertain. Material for sequencing was T cells isolated from PBMCs. The source of this sequence is a human donor in good health. CDR3 sequence: CASKFLTESYNEQFF. The nucleotide sequence reads TGTGCCAGCAAATTTCTAACCGAATCCTACAATGAGCAGTTCTTC.